This passage covers 32 T cell receptor beta chains from one sample sequenced in a study of cytomegalovirus exposure and HLA in healthy donors. PCR amplification relied on 60 Vbeta primers (plus 13 Jbeta primers). Method: immunoSEQ multiplex PCR; TCRdb's copy keeps in-frame clones and lacks some. The sample records 90,000 to 120,000 clones, approximately 81% being singletons. Sequenced sample: PBMCs. The receptors here all came from a man younger than 40 in good health and CMV-seronegative.

In this sample, this clone turned up once. The CDR3 sequence: CATSPSAGREKLFF. CDR3 DNA sequence: TGTGCCACCTCCCCCTCGGCAGGCCGGGAAAAACTGTTTTTT. The chain uses TRBV10-3 and TRBJ1-4, with D unresolved. The V gene lost 10 bases and the J gene lost 8 bases, with 20 bases spanning the gap. The CDR3 sequence is 14 residues long. The germline V gene encodes CDR1 ENHRY and CDR2 SYGVKD.

The chain carries TRBV15 and TRBJ2-5, with D perhaps matching TRBD2 (6 bases). The J call may be faulty, since TRBJ2-7 better matches the DNA end. There are 15 residues in the CDR3. Germline loops: CDR1 LNHNV, CDR2 YYDKDF (reference sequence). The CDR3 loop is CATSGMGLTSYEQYF. The DNA of the CDR3 is TGTGCCACCAGCGGGATGGGATTGACTAGCTACGAGCAGTACTTC.

This chain uses TRBV7-3 with TRBJ1-2, with 7 bases that match TRBD1. Germline values: CDR1 SGHTA, CDR2 FQGTGA. This CDR3 spans 13 amino acids. J was trimmed by 6 bases and V by 5 bases; bases with no gene match: 6. CDR3 DNA: TGTGCCAGCAGCCGCCAGGGGGAGGATGGCTACACCTTC. Translated, it gives CASSRQGEDGYTF.

This clone has only one observation. V gene TRBV10-1 combines with J gene TRBJ2-7; D possibly corresponds to TRBD1 (6 bases). V was cut by 6 bases and J by 3 bases, with 18 bases left in between. The CDR3 sequence is 15 residues long. Germline CDR1 is WNHNN and CDR2 is SYGVQD (reference sequence). The CDR3 DNA reads TGCGCCAGCAGCGCCCGGCTGGACAGTCACTACGAGCAGTACTTC. It encodes CASSARLDSHYEQYF.

This clone was counted only a few times. V is TRBV4-1 and J is TRBJ1-4; the D is unclear. Germline lookup yields CDR1 MGHRA and CDR2 YSYEKL. V was pared by 0 bases and J by 2 bases, with 7 bases between. The CDR3 extends over 15 amino acids. The CDR3 nucleotides are TGCGCCAGCAGCCAAGAACCGGTCACTAATGAAAAACTGTTTTTT. Its translation is CASSQEPVTNEKLFF.

The CDR3 DNA reads as TGCGCCAGCAGTGAGTACGGGACAGACTTATACGAGCAGTACTTC. This codes for CASSEYGTDLYEQYF. The V and J genes are TRBV10-1 and TRBJ2-7; 7 bases agree with TRBD1. Germline lookup yields CDR1 WNHNN and CDR2 SYGVQD (reference sequence). V gave up 1 base and J gave up 4 bases; unmatched junction bases: 7. The CDR3 has 15 residues.

The genes are TRBV28 and TRBJ1-1; D is ambiguous. V was pared by 6 bases and J by 11 bases, with 16 bases between. The germline V gene has CDR1 MDHEN and CDR2 SYDVKM. This CDR3 is built from 12 residues. The chain's CDR3 is CASSPGSGVAFF. The CDR3 region has the DNA TGTGCCAGCAGCCCCGGGTCCGGGGTCGCTTTCTTT.

The rearrangement joins TRBV6-5 to TRBJ2-7; 10 nucleotides align to TRBD2. V trimming: 4 bases; J trimming: 3 bases; junction bases outside the gene matches: 9. The CDR3 has 16 amino acids. Germline V gives CDR1 MNHEY, CDR2 SVGAGI. Written as DNA, the CDR3 is TGTGCCAGCAGTTCCCGTTTACTAGCGGGGAACTACGAGCAGTACTTC. Its translation: CASSSRLLAGNYEQYF.

The chain joins TRBV7-3 to TRBJ1-2; the match to TRBD1 covers 7 bases. J gave up 8 bases and V 5 bases, and 14 bases lay outside the gene matches. Germline V gene lookup returns CDR1 SGHTA and CDR2 FQGTGA. The CDR3 runs to 15 residues. The CDR3 region has the DNA TGTGCCAGCAGCCCATCGCCGGACAGGTTCGAAGGCTACACCTTC. Protein: CASSPSPDRFEGYTF.

The chain is built from TRBV5-6 and TRBJ1-4, with D possibly matching TRBD1 (6 bases). In germline, CDR1 is SGHDT, CDR2 YYEEEE. Trimming stripped 3 bases from V and 3 bases from J, with 15 bases between. This CDR3 is 16 amino acids long. The CDR3 DNA reads TGTGCCAGCAGCTCGGACGGGGCAGGGGCTAATGAAAAACTGTTTTTT. Translating it yields CASSSDGAGANEKLFF.

The V gene is TRBV7-3, the J gene TRBJ2-3; weak D call: TRBD2 (5 bases). The CDR3 loop spans 13 amino acids. CDR1 is SGHTA, CDR2 FQGTGA, per germline. The V and J ends lost 4 bases and 5 bases respectively, with 10 bases between them. The CDR3 loop reads CASSYQGGDTQYF. DNA of the CDR3: TGTGCCAGCAGCTATCAAGGAGGAGATACGCAGTATTTT.

Only a few counts were recorded for this clone. V is TRBV6-5 and J is TRBJ1-1, with TRBD1 identical over 8 bases. V trimming: 4 bases; J trimming: 6 bases; junction bases outside the gene matches: 7. The CDR3 has 14 residues. Germline V gene data show CDR1 as MNHEY and CDR2 as SVGAGI. The DNA of the CDR3 is TGTGCCAGCAGTTCGGACAGGGCCGGGGCTGAAGCTTTCTTT. Translated: CASSSDRAGAEAFF.

The chain joins TRBV9 to TRBJ2-1; tentative D call: TRBD2 (6 bases). The V end was cut by 2 bases, the J end by 7 bases, with 10 bases between. Germline V gene sequence: CDR1 SGDLS, CDR2 YYNGEE. CDR3 length: 13 amino acids. For the CDR3, the DNA is TGTGCCAGCAGCGTGGAGGGGAAGAATGAGCAGTTCTTC. Its translation is CASSVEGKNEQFF.

The sample holds many counts of this clone. The chain has TRBV6-1 and TRBJ1-4; 7 nucleotides match TRBD1. J lost 7 bases, V lost 1 base, and 3 bases had no gene match. Germline CDR1 MNHNS, CDR2 SASEGT. This CDR3 is built from 14 residues. The CDR3 here is CASSEGTGFEKLFF. CDR3 nucleotide sequence: TGTGCCAGCAGTGAAGGGACAGGTTTTGAAAAACTGTTTTTT.

V gene TRBV10-3 combines with J gene TRBJ2-7; tentative D call: TRBD2 (6 bases). This CDR3 has 15 residues. The V end was cut by 9 bases, the J end by 3 bases, with 21 bases between. The germline gives CDR1 ENHRY, CDR2 SYGVKD. CDR3 in DNA: TGTGCCATGAGTAACGGAGGGGACTTGTTCTACGAGCAGTACTTC. This encodes CAMSNGGDLFYEQYF.

The chain employs TRBV27 and TRBJ1-2, with TRBD1 matching over 8 bases. The V gene end was trimmed by 5 bases and the J gene end by 8 bases; junction bases not matched to a gene: 7. The CDR3 runs 13 residues. CDR1 is MNHEY and CDR2 is SMNVEV in the germline V gene (reference sequence). As DNA, the CDR3 is TGTGCCAGCAGTCTCGGACAGGGTGTGGGCTACACCTTC. It codes for CASSLGQGVGYTF.

The rearrangement joins TRBV28 to TRBJ2-3; D is ambiguous. Germline CDR1 MDHEN, CDR2 SYDVKM. Trimming removed 8 bases from V and 7 bases from J, with 7 bases in between. This CDR3 spans 10 amino acids. As DNA, the CDR3 is TGTGCCAGCTCCCTCTATACGCAGTATTTT. Translating gives CASSLYTQYF.

The sample holds one count of this clone. The chain links TRBV7-2 to TRBJ2-7, with TRBD2 identical over 7 bases. CDR1 and CDR2 (germline): SGHTA, FQGNSA. CDR3 length equals 12 residues. V shed 4 bases, J shed 3 bases, and the junction held 0 bases outside the gene matches. The CDR3 here is CASSSSGYEQYF. Here the CDR3 DNA reads TGTGCCAGCAGCTCTAGCGGCTACGAGCAGTACTTC. Drawing the rest from reference TRBV7-2 and TRBJ2-7, the complete variable domain is GAGVSQSPSNKVTEKGKDVELRCDPISGHTALYWYRQSLGQGLEFLIYFQGNSAPDKSGLPSDRFSAERTGGSVSTLTIQRTQQEDSAVYLCASSSSGYEQYFGPGTRLTVT.

This chain links TRBV9 with TRBJ2-3; D ambiguous. This CDR3 contains 13 residues. Trimming cost V 4 bases and J 4 bases, with 10 bases left between them. Per the germline V gene, CDR1 is SGDLS and CDR2 is YYNGEE. The CDR3: CASSPTHADTQYF. CDR3 nucleotide sequence: TGTGCCAGCAGCCCGACTCACGCAGATACGCAGTATTTT.

The rearrangement links TRBV30 to TRBJ1-1, with D unresolved. Per germline, CDR1 GTSNPN and CDR2 SVGIG (reference sequence). V was shortened by 0 bases and J by 3 bases, with 8 bases between the two germline ends. The CDR3 length is 13 residues. Here the CDR3 reads CAWSVRGYTEAFF. The DNA of the CDR3 is TGTGCCTGGAGTGTACGGGGTTACACTGAAGCTTTCTTT.

The chain employs TRBV9 and TRBJ2-4, with D tentatively TRBD1 (8 bases). Germline assignment: CDR1 SGDLS and CDR2 YYNGEE. Trimming took off 3 bases at V and 0 bases at J, with 22 bases between the two ends. There are 19 residues in the CDR3. The DNA for the CDR3 is TGTGCCAGCAGCGCCTCCCCGGGACAGGCGGGGGTAGCCAAAAACATTCAGTACTTC. It translates to CASSASPGQAGVAKNIQYF.

This clone appeared a few times. J is TRBJ1-1 and V is TRBV4-1; D is perhaps TRBD1 (6 bases). The CDR3 extends over 16 amino acids. CDR1 is MGHRA and CDR2 is YSYEKL in the germline V gene. Deletions cut 3 bases from V and 1 base from J, with 15 bases between. This CDR3 is CASSQAVQGENTEAFF. The CDR3 DNA sequence: TGCGCCAGCAGCCAGGCCGTACAGGGTGAGAACACTGAAGCTTTCTTT.

The V call is TRBV19, the J call TRBJ1-1, with 7 bases lining up with TRBD1. The length of the CDR3 is 15 residues. V lost 3 bases, J lost 8 bases, and 12 bases stayed unmatched. Germline CDR1 reads LNHDA; CDR2 reads SQIVND (reference sequence). CDR3 in amino acids: CASSMSGQRDREAFF. The CDR3 nucleotides read TGTGCCAGTAGTATGTCGGGACAGCGCGACAGGGAAGCTTTCTTT. The full variable domain, its missing parts supplied by reference TRBV19 and TRBJ1-1, is DGGITQSPKYLFRKEGQNVTLSCEQNLNHDAMYWYRQDPGQGLRLIYYSQIVNDFQKGDIAEGYSVSREKKESFPLTVTSAQKNPTAFYLCASSMSGQRDREAFFGQGTRLTVV.

Regarding this clone: The same CDR3 arises from other DNA sequences in this sample as well. The chain links TRBV2 to TRBJ2-7; D perhaps matches TRBD2 (6 bases). The ends were cut back, 3 bases at V and 0 bases at J, with 12 bases in the middle. The germline V gene has CDR1 SNHLY and CDR2 FYNNEI. The CDR3 is 15 amino acids. The CDR3: CASSEVAGGSYEQYF. CDR3 DNA sequence: TGTGCCAGCAGTGAGGTCGCCGGGGGCTCCTACGAGCAGTACTTC.

The chain is built from TRBV5-4 and TRBJ2-3, with a tentative D call TRBD2 (6 bases). Germline values: CDR1 SGHNT, CDR2 YYREEE (reference sequence). The CDR3 contains 17 residues. V dropped 2 bases and J dropped 2 bases, with 18 bases sitting between them. CDR3 DNA: TGTGCCAGCAGCTTCTTCCGGGAGCGGAGGGTCACAGATACGCAGTATTTT. Its translation: CASSFFRERRVTDTQYF.

V usage is TRBV6-5 and J usage is TRBJ2-5, with TRBD1 matching over 10 bases. Germline V lookup: CDR1 MNHEY, CDR2 SVGAGI. The CDR3 has 15 residues. J gave up 7 bases and V 6 bases, and 11 bases lay outside the gene matches. The CDR3 DNA reads as TGTGCCAGCAGACCCCGGGACAGGGGTTGGGGGACCCAGTACTTC. Translation: CASRPRDRGWGTQYF.

This chain joins TRBV7-2 and TRBJ2-5; 13 nucleotides align to TRBD2. Germline CDR1 is SGHTA and CDR2 is FQGNSA. The ends lost 1 base at V and 1 base at J; junction bases unmatched: 0. This CDR3 spans 16 amino acids. The CDR3 reads CASSLGTSGGQETQYF. The DNA of the CDR3 is TGTGCCAGCAGCTTAGGGACTAGCGGGGGCCAAGAGACCCAGTACTTC. Supplemented by reference TRBV7-2 and TRBJ2-5, the full variable domain reads GAGVSQSPSNKVTEKGKDVELRCDPISGHTALYWYRQSLGQGLEFLIYFQGNSAPDKSGLPSDRFSAERTGGSVSTLTIQRTQQEDSAVYLCASSLGTSGGQETQYFGPGTRLLVL.

CDR3 DNA sequence: TGTGCCAGCAGCGCCCGACTAGCGGGGGAAAACATTCAGTACTTC. It yields the protein CASSARLAGENIQYF. This sequence joins TRBV11-1 and TRBJ2-4; 12 bases align to TRBD2. CDR1 and CDR2 from the germline V gene are SGHAT and FQDESV (reference sequence). Unmatched junction bases numbered 4, after V lost 5 bases and J lost 5 bases. This CDR3 region has 15 residues.

The chain links TRBV13 to TRBJ2-7, with TRBD2 identical over 11 bases. With V trimmed by 0 bases and J by 2 bases, 0 bases remained unmatched. The CDR3 loop spans 15 amino acids. CDR1 PRHDT and CDR2 FYEKMQ come from the germline V gene (reference sequence). The chain's CDR3 is CASSLGLAGAYEQYF. Written as DNA, the CDR3 is TGTGCCAGCAGCTTAGGACTAGCGGGAGCCTACGAGCAGTACTTC.

The genes are TRBV7-8 and TRBJ2-3; 11 bases are shared with TRBD2. This CDR3 comprises 16 residues. J was trimmed by 0 bases and V by 5 bases; bases with no gene match: 4. Germline V lookup: CDR1 SGHVS, CDR2 FQNEAQ. The CDR3 sequence: CASSPRLAGSTDTQYF. The DNA for the CDR3 is TGTGCCAGCAGCCCCCGACTAGCGGGGAGCACAGATACGCAGTATTTT.

The chain carries TRBV19 and TRBJ2-7; TRBD2 matches at 11 bases. The V segment lost 9 bases and the J segment 2 bases; nucleotides outside the gene matches: 6. This CDR3 is built from 14 residues. In germline, CDR1 is LNHDA, CDR2 SQIVND (reference sequence). The CDR3 loop is CASTIAGGPYEQYF. The DNA of the CDR3 is TGTGCCAGCACAATAGCGGGAGGGCCCTACGAGCAGTACTTC.

This rearrangement joins TRBV4-1 to TRBJ2-1; possible D gene TRBD2, 5 bases. Looked up from germline, CDR1 is MGHRA and CDR2 is YSYEKL. The CDR3 loop spans 13 amino acids. Trimming took 4 bases from V and 10 from J, leaving 14 bases between them. This CDR3 is CASSLSGSREQFF. The DNA for the CDR3 is TGCGCCAGCAGCCTTAGTGGGAGTCGAGAGCAGTTCTTC.